The source of this T cell receptor beta chain is a study of T cell responses to AZD1222 COVID-19 vaccine. Study outcomes and limitations: White British donors predominated, females outnumbered males, and clonal diversity was possibly underestimated. Repertoires were sampled only after the peak T cell response.

The V and J ends lost 7 bases and 1 base, in that order; junction bases with no gene match: 9. The germline CDR1 and CDR2 sequences are SQVTM and ANQGSEA. The CDR3 runs to 14 residues. Turning to this clone: Its antigen is as yet unknown.

Here immunoSEQ multiplex PCR was the method, and the copy in TCRdb shows in-frame clones only, minus some. The table lists approximately 150,000 clones, 88% of them singletons, with 5% to 6.5% in the top ten. The clonotype originates from an adult who received the MenACWY meningococcal vaccine as a control. The chain recombines TRBV29-1 with TRBJ1-2; 7 positions match TRBD1. The sequences come from peripheral blood, collected 28 days after the second dose of the MenACWY control vaccine. CDR3 nucleotides: TGCAGCGGAGCCTTACGGGACAGTAACTATGGCTACACCTTC. Its translation: CSGALRDSNYGYTF.